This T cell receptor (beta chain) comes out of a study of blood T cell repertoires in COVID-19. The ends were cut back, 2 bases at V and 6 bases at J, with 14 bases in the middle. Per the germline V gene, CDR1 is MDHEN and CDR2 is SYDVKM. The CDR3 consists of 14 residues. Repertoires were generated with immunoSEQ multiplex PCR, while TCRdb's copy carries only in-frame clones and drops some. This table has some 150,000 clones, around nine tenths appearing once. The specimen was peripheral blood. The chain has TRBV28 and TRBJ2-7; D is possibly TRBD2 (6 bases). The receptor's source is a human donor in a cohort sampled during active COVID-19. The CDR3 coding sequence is TGTGCCAGCAGTTTAAGCGGCCCCGGGGGCGAGCAGTACTTC. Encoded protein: CASSLSGPGGEQYF.